These 26 T cell receptor beta chains came from one sample sequenced in a study of blood T cell repertoires in COVID-19 (dated by TCRdb to the early 2020s). The receptor library was made with the immunoSEQ multiplex PCR assay. TCRdb obtained this table from immuneACCESS and retained in-frame rearrangements with V and J assigned. These tables miss some clones; where compared with another copy, unresolved V genes account for less than half of the shortfall, and the remainder is unexplained. The sample yields about 92,000 clones; over 60% were counted once. Roughly 8.2% of the sample is taken by the ten largest. What was sequenced was peripheral blood. The receptors were gathered from a man aged 50-59 years who had recovered from COVID-19.

The chain is built from TRBV27 and TRBJ2-7, with D hard to call. The CDR3 covers 11 residues. V lost 8 bases and J lost 6, with 11 bases in between. The germline CDR1 and CDR2 sequences are MNHEY and SMNVEV (reference sequence). CDR3 DNA sequence: TGTGCCAGCCTTTCGGGTGGCGAGCAGTACTTC. Residues: CASLSGGEQYF.

This clone came up a few times. The chain has TRBV6-2 or TRBV6-3 and TRBJ2-1, with TRBD2 matching 10 bases. From germline, CDR1 is MNHEY and CDR2 SVGEGT. CDR3 size: 16 residues. J was trimmed by 6 bases and V by 4 bases; bases with no gene match: 9. For the CDR3, the DNA is TGTGCCAGCAGTTCGATGTCTAGCGGGAGAGGCAATGAGCAGTTCTTC. Amino acid sequence: CASSSMSSGRGNEQFF.

The chain is built from TRBV3-1 (or the pseudogene TRBV3-2) and TRBJ1-5; tentatively, D is TRBD1 (6 bases). The CDR3 spans 13 residues. V shed 8 bases and J shed 2 bases, with 10 bases lying between them. Germline V gives CDR1 LGHDT, CDR2 YNNKEL (reference sequence). The CDR3 sequence: CASSGVGNQPQHF. The CDR3 DNA is TGTGCCAGCTCAGGGGTGGGCAATCAGCCCCAGCATTTT.

The V gene is TRBV2, the J gene TRBJ2-5; 11 nucleotides match TRBD2. The CDR3 has 15 residues. Per germline, CDR1 SNHLY and CDR2 FYNNEI. J gave up 2 bases and V 4 bases, and 3 bases lay outside the gene matches. In nucleotides, the CDR3 is TGTGCCAGCAGTGGACTAGCGGGGACTCAAGAGACCCAGTACTTC. Protein product: CASSGLAGTQETQYF.

This chain links TRBV19 with TRBJ2-4, with TRBD1 matching 9 bases. V shed 2 bases, J shed 1 base, and the junction held 3 bases outside the gene matches. Germline lookup yields CDR1 LNHDA and CDR2 SQIVND (reference sequence). The CDR3 has 16 residues. The CDR3 loop is CASSILQGAAKNIQYF. CDR3 sequence (DNA): TGTGCCAGTAGTATATTACAGGGGGCGGCCAAAAACATTCAGTACTTC.

This clone has just a few counts. This same CDR3 is encoded by further DNA sequences in the sample. V is TRBV18 and J is TRBJ2-7, with TRBD1 matching over 7 bases. The V gene end was trimmed by 5 bases and the J gene end by 3 bases; junction bases not matched to a gene: 4. This CDR3 spans 13 amino acids. Germline values: CDR1 KGHSH, CDR2 LQKENI. The CDR3 loop reads CASSTSGGYEQYF. In DNA form, the CDR3 reads TGTGCCAGCTCAACCTCAGGGGGCTACGAGCAGTACTTC.

The genes are TRBV24-1 and TRBJ1-4; TRBD1 might be the D (6 bases). The CDR3 spans 16 residues. Trimming left V 8 bases short and J 0 bases short, with 15 bases between. Germline loops: CDR1 KGHDR, CDR2 SFDVKD. The CDR3 reads CATKGTSPATNEKLFF. The CDR3 nucleotides are TGTGCCACCAAAGGGACATCCCCTGCAACTAATGAAAAACTGTTTTTT.

This clone was counted a single time. The rearrangement joins TRBV4-2 to TRBJ2-5; no definite D call. V was pared by 0 bases and J by 4 bases, with 12 bases between. In germline, CDR1 is LGHNA, CDR2 YNFKEQ. The CDR3 length is 15 residues. The CDR3 DNA reads as TGTGCCAGCAGCCAAGATCTCAAACTCCTAGAGACCCAGTACTTC. Protein sequence: CASSQDLKLLETQYF.

With respect to this clone: At one end the junction does not follow the germline gene, possibly because of a read error. The rearrangement links TRBV5-1 to TRBJ1-2, with D tentatively TRBD1 (6 bases). The germline CDR1 and CDR2 sequences are SGHRS and YFSETQ. The CDR3 loop spans 14 amino acids. In DNA, the CDR3 is TGCGCCAGCAGCTTGGGGAACAGGGAGAATGGGTACACCTTC. As protein: CASSLGNRENGYTF.

The V call is TRBV29-1, the J call TRBJ1-2; perhaps TRBD1 as D (6 bases). CDR1 is SQVTM and CDR2 is ANQGSEA in the germline V gene. Trimming removed 7 bases at V and 8 bases at J, with 23 bases between. The CDR3 loop spans 14 amino acids. The CDR3 nucleotides read TGCAGCGACTATTTATCCGGGACACTTGAAGGCTACACCTTC. It translates to CSDYLSGTLEGYTF.

The genes are TRBV9 and TRBJ1-1; no firm D call. This CDR3 is built from 14 residues. In germline, CDR1 is SGDLS, CDR2 YYNGEE. Trimming took 6 bases from V and 1 from J, leaving 13 bases between them. The CDR3 region is CASTLSLSNTEAFF. The CDR3 DNA sequence: TGTGCCAGCACTCTTTCTCTTTCGAACACTGAAGCTTTCTTT.

The V and J genes are TRBV18 and TRBJ2-2; D is possibly TRBD2 (6 bases). The germline V gene has CDR1 KGHSH and CDR2 LQKENI. V was clipped by 6 bases and J by 9 bases, with 14 bases between them. CDR3 length: 13 residues. The CDR3 sequence is CASSLGLLRELFF. CDR3 bases: TGTGCCAGCTCCTTGGGACTTCTCCGGGAGCTGTTTTTT.

The J gene is TRBJ2-7, the V gene TRBV27, with 9 nucleotides matching TRBD1. Germline V gene sequence: CDR1 MNHEY, CDR2 SMNVEV (reference sequence). The V gene end was trimmed by 6 bases and the J gene end by 4 bases; junction bases not matched to a gene: 10. This CDR3 has 15 amino acids. CDR3 nucleotide sequence: TGTGCCAGCAGGGGTTTAGGGACAGGGTCGTACGAGCAGTACTTC. Protein: CASRGLGTGSYEQYF.

The chain links TRBV18 to TRBJ1-6; D is undetermined. Trimming left V 1 base short and J 7 bases short, with 11 bases between. The CDR3 consists of 15 residues. Per germline, CDR1 KGHSH and CDR2 LQKENI. The CDR3 region has the DNA TGTGCCAGCTCACCACAACAGCCCGGCAATTCACCCCTCCACTTT. Translated: CASSPQQPGNSPLHF.

The chain has TRBV2 and TRBJ1-3; TRBD1 might be the D (5 bases). Germline CDR1 reads SNHLY; CDR2 reads FYNNEI. With 9 bases removed from V and 0 bases from J, the gap between germline ends came to 12 bases. This CDR3 comprises 14 residues. CDR3 sequence (DNA): TGTGCCAGGGGGACTGGGGGCTCTGGAAACACCATATATTTT. Translating it yields CARGTGGSGNTIYF.

The chain links TRBV10-3 to TRBJ2-1; D is undetermined. CDR3 size: 12 residues. The ends were cut back, 0 bases at V and 8 bases at J, with 5 bases in the middle. Germline V gives CDR1 ENHRY, CDR2 SYGVKD. The DNA of the CDR3 is TGTGCCATCAGTGAGTCTAGAGATGAGCAGTTCTTC. Translated, it gives CAISESRDEQFF.

V and J are TRBV9 and TRBJ1-4; 10 nucleotides line up with TRBD1. There are 15 residues in the CDR3. The junction had 3 bases not matched to a gene; V was cut back by 4 bases and J by 3 bases. The germline V gene has CDR1 SGDLS and CDR2 YYNGEE. In nucleotides, the CDR3 is TGTGCCAGCAGCAATGGACAGGGGGCTAATGAAAAACTGTTTTTT. The encoded protein is CASSNGQGANEKLFF.

V gene TRBV5-1 combines with J gene TRBJ2-5; D is perhaps TRBD2 (7 bases). The V gene lost 7 bases and the J gene lost 8 bases, with 18 bases spanning the gap. The germline CDR1 and CDR2 sequences are SGHRS and YFSETQ. The CDR3 covers 13 residues. CDR3 sequence reads: CASEGGGRGTQYF. The CDR3 DNA reads TGCGCCAGCGAAGGGGGGGGCCGTGGAACCCAGTACTTC.

The chain uses TRBV2 and TRBJ1-5, with 7 bases matching TRBD1. V lost 6 bases and J lost 3; bases outside the gene matches: 5. CDR1 SNHLY and CDR2 FYNNEI come from the germline V gene. The CDR3 loop spans 14 amino acids. CDR3 protein: CASSGTVNNQPQHF. As DNA, the CDR3 is TGTGCCAGCAGCGGGACAGTGAACAATCAGCCCCAGCATTTT.

The rearrangement uses TRBV5-4 and TRBJ2-7; D remains unclear. V was clipped by 0 bases and J by 7 bases, with 8 bases between them. Germline CDR1 SGHNT, CDR2 YYREEE (reference sequence). The CDR3 runs to 12 residues. CDR3: CASSLEFGEQYF. For the CDR3, the DNA is TGTGCCAGCAGCTTGGAGTTCGGTGAGCAGTACTTC.

V and J are TRBV30 and TRBJ1-2; D is uncertain. The V and J ends lost 0 bases and 4 bases respectively, with 12 bases between them. Germline assignment: CDR1 GTSNPN and CDR2 SVGIG (reference sequence). The CDR3 has 14 amino acids. The CDR3 region is CAWSVRTGGYGYTF. The CDR3 bases are TGTGCCTGGAGTGTACGGACGGGAGGCTATGGCTACACCTTC.

V and J are TRBV7-3 and TRBJ2-1; tentative D call: TRBD2 (6 bases). The CDR3 has 15 amino acids. Trimming stripped 2 bases from V and 4 bases from J, with 12 bases between. CDR1 and CDR2 (germline): SGHTA, FQGTGA. The CDR3 spells CASSLWSSAYNEQFF. The CDR3 DNA reads TGTGCCAGCAGCTTATGGTCTAGCGCTTACAATGAGCAGTTCTTC.

This clone has a handful of counts. This chain connects TRBV6-1 to TRBJ2-6; 10 bases align to TRBD2. Per germline, CDR1 MNHNS and CDR2 SASEGT. This CDR3 spans 18 amino acids. The V segment lost 2 bases and the J segment 0 bases; nucleotides outside the gene matches: 4. DNA for the CDR3: TGTGCCAGCAGTGAACAAAGCGGGGGGGCCTCTGGGGCCAACGTCCTGACTTTC. Amino acid sequence: CASSEQSGGASGANVLTF.

In this sample, this clone turned up once. The V gene is TRBV7-2, the J gene TRBJ1-6, with D uncertain. The CDR3 loop spans 13 amino acids. The V gene lost 5 bases and the J gene lost 7 bases, with 9 bases spanning the gap. Germline V gene lookup returns CDR1 SGHTA and CDR2 FQGNSA. The CDR3 region is CASSPRQNSPLHF. CDR3 DNA: TGTGCCAGCAGCCCCCGTCAGAATTCACCCCTCCACTTT.

The chain links TRBV7-8 to TRBJ2-1; a possible D gene is TRBD1 (5 bases). V was shortened by 1 base and J by 8 bases, with 12 bases between the two germline ends. The V gene's germline CDR1 is SGHVS and CDR2 FQNEAQ. The CDR3 totals 14 residues. CDR3 sequence reads: CASSLDRSGDEQFF. The CDR3 nucleotides are TGTGCCAGCAGCTTAGACAGGTCTGGGGATGAGCAGTTCTTC.

The chain is built from TRBV5-1 and TRBJ2-3; TRBD2 matches 10 bases. The germline V gene encodes CDR1 SGHRS and CDR2 YFSETQ. After removal of 2 bases from V and 5 bases from J, the junction contained 5 bases not matched to a gene. The CDR3 has 15 residues. CDR3 DNA sequence: TGCGCCAGCAGCTTAGAGACTAGCGGGTTAGATACGCAGTATTTT. It translates to CASSLETSGLDTQYF.